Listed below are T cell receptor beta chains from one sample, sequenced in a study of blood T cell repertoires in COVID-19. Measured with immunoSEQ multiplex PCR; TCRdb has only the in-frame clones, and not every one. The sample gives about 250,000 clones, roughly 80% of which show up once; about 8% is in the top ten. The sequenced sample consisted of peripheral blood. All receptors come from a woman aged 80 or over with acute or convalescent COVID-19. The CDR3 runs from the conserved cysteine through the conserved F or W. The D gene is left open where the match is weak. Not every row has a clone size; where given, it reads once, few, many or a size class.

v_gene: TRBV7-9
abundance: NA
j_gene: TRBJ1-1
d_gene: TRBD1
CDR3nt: TGTGCCAGCAGCTTAGTGGTCGGCAGGGGGCTATCCGTGAACACTGAAGCTTTCTTT
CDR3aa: CASSLVVGRGLSVNTEAFF

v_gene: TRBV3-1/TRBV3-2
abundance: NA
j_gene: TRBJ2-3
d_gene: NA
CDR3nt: TGTGCCAGCAGCCAGAGCCACCTAAATCTGCAGTATTTT
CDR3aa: CASSQSHLNLQYF

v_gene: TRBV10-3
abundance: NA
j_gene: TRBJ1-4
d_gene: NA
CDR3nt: TGTGCCATCAGTGAGCCGGATGAAAAACTGTTTTTT
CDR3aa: CAISEPDEKLFF

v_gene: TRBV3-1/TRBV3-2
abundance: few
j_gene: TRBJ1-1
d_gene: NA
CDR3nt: TGTGCCAGCAGCCCGCGGGCCGGGGCTGAAGCTTTCTTT
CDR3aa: CASSPRAGAEAFF

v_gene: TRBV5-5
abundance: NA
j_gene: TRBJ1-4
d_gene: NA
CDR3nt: TGTGCCAGCAGCGAAGGGACATTTGAAAAACTGTTTTTT
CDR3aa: CASSEGTFEKLFF

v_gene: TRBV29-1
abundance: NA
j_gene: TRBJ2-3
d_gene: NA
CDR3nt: TGCAGCGTGGTCATCCGTACTAGCACAGATACGCAGTATTTT
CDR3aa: CSVVIRTSTDTQYF

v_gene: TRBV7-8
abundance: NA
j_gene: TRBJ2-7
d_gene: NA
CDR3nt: TGTGCCAGCAGCTTAGCAAGTGAGCCCTACGAGCAGTACTTC
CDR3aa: CASSLASEPYEQYF

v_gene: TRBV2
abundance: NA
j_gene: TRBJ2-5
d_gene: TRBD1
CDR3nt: TGTGCCAGCAGTCGCGACAGGGCAGGGGAGACCCAGTACTTC
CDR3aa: CASSRDRAGETQYF

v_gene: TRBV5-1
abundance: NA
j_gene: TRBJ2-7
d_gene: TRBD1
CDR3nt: TGCGCCAGCAGTCTGGCGAGACAGGGGCTCTCCTACGAGCAGTACTTC
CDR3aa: CASSLARQGLSYEQYF

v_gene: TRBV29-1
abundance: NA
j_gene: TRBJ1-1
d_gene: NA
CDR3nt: TGCAGCGTTCTTAACAGGGCGGAGAACACTGAAGCTTTCTTT
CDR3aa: CSVLNRAENTEAFF

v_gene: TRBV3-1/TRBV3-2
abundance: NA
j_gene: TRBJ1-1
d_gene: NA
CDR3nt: TGTGCCAGCAGCCAAGTAATGAACACTGAAGCTTTCTTT
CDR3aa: CASSQVMNTEAFF

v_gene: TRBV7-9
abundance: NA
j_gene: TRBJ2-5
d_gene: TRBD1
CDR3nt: TGTGCCAGCAGCTTACCCCGGGACAGGGATCAGACCCAGTACTTC
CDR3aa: CASSLPRDRDQTQYF

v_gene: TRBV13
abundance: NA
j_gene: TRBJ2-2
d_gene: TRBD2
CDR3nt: TGTGCCAGCAGCCCCCGACCCCGACAGCGGGGGGGCTTCACCGGGGAGCTGTTTTTT
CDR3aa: CASSPRPRQRGGFTGELFF

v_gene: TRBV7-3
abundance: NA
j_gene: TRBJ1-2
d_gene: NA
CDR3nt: TGTGCCAGCAGCTTAACGGGGCAACAGGGTATCCATGGCTACACCTTC
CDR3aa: CASSLTGQQGIHGYTF

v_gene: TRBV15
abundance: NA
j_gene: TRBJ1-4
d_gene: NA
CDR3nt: TGTGCCACCAGCAGAGATATCGGGCTGTTTTTT
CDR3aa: CATSRDIGLFF

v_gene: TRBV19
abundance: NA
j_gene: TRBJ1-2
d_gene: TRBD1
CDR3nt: TGTGCCAGTAGTACCGGGACAGGGGGCTATGGCTACACCTTC
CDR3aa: CASSTGTGGYGYTF

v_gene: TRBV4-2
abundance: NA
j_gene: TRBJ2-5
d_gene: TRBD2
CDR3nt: TGTGCCAGCAGCCAAGCTAGCGGGGTAGGGGAGACCCAGTACTTC
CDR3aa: CASSQASGVGETQYF

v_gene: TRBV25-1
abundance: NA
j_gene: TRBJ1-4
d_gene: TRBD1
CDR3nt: TGTGCCAGCAGTGCGGTGGGAGCAGGGGGAAAACTGTTTTTT
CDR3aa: CASSAVGAGGKLFF

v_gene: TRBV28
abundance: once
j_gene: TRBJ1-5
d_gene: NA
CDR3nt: TGTGCCAGCAGTCTCAGGTCCCTCAATCAGCCCCAGCATTTT
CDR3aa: CASSLRSLNQPQHF

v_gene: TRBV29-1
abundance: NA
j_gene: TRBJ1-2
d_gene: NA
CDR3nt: TGCAGCGTTGGCAGGGGTGACTATGGCTACACCTTC
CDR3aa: CSVGRGDYGYTF

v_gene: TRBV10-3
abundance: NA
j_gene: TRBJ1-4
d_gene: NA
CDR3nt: TGTGCCATCAGTCCCCGTCTACCAGGGCTAGGTGAAAAACTGTTTTTT
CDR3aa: CAISPRLPGLGEKLFF

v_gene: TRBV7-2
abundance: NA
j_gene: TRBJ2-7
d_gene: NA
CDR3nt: TGTGCCAGCAGCTTACCCCGCTACGAGCAGTACTTC
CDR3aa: CASSLPRYEQYF

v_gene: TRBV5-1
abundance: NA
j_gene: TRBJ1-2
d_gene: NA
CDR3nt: TGCGCCAGCAGCTTGGATTCTTCCGGACCGGGGGGCTACACCTTC
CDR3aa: CASSLDSSGPGGYTF

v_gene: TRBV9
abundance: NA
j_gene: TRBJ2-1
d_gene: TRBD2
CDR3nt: TGTGCCAGCAGCGTAGGAGCGGGAGGGTACAATGAGCAGTTCTTC
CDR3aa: CASSVGAGGYNEQFF

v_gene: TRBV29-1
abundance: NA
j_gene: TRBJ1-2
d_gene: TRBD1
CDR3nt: TGCAGCACCGGACAGGGGTCTAACTATGGCTACACCTTC
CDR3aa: CSTGQGSNYGYTF

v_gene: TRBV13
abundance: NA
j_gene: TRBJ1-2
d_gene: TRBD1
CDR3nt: TGTGCCAGCAGCCAATGGGACAGGGGTTATGGCTACACCTTC
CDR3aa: CASSQWDRGYGYTF

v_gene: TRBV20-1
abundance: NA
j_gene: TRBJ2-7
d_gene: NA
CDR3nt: TGCAGTGCTGGAGACAGCTACGAGCAGTACTTC
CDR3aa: CSAGDSYEQYF

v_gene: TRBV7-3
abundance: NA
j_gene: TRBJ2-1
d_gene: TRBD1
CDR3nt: TGTGCCAGCAGCCGTCAACCGACGGGGGGACAGGGTGAGCAGTTCTTC
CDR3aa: CASSRQPTGGQGEQFF

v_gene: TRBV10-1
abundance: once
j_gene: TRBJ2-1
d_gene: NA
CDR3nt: TGCGCCAGCAGTGAGAAGCGGACCATCTACAATGAGCAGTTCTTC
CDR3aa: CASSEKRTIYNEQFF

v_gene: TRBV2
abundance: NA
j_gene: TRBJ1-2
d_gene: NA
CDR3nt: TGTGCCAGCAGTTATACCGGGACAACCGTTGGTGGCTACACCTTC
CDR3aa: CASSYTGTTVGGYTF

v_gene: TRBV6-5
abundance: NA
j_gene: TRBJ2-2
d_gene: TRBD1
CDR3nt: TGTGCCAGCAGTTACTTTGCAGGGGGGAACACCGGGGAGCTGTTTTTT
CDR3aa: CASSYFAGGNTGELFF

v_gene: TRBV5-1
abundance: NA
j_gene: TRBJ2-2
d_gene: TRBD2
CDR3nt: TGCGCCAGCAGCACGGGGACTAGCGGGGGCGTGGGAACCGGGGAGCTGTTTTTT
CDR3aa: CASSTGTSGGVGTGELFF

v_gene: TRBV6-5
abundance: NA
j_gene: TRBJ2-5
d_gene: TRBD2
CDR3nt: TGTGCCAGCAGTTACCTCGGTAGCGGGGTACAAGAGACCCAGTACTTC
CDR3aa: CASSYLGSGVQETQYF

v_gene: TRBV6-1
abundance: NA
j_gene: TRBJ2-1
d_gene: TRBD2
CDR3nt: TGTGCCAGCAGTGCTTCACTAGCGGGAGGCCATTACAATGAGCAGTTCTTC
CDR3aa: CASSASLAGGHYNEQFF

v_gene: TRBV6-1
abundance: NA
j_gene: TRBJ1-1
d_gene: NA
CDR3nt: TGTGCCAGCAGTGAGGGACAAGTCACTGAAGCTTTCTTT
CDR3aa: CASSEGQVTEAFF

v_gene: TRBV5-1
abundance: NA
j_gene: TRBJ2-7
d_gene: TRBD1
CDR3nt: TGCGCCAGCAGCTTGGTGGACAGGGGAAACTACGAGCAGTACTTC
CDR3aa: CASSLVDRGNYEQYF

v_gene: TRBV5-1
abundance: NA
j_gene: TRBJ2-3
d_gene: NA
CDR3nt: TGCGCCAGCAGCTTGGGGAAGACTAGGGCCCGGTTTGACACAGATACGCAGTATTTT
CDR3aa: CASSLGKTRARFDTDTQYF

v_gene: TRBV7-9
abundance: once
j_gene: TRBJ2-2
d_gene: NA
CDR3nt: TGTGCCAGCAGCTTAGGGCCCCAGGGCACCGGGGAGCTGTTTTTT
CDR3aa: CASSLGPQGTGELFF

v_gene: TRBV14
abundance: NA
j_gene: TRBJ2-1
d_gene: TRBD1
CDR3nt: TGTGCCAGCAGCCTACAGGGGGAGTACAATGAGCAGTTCTTC
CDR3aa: CASSLQGEYNEQFF

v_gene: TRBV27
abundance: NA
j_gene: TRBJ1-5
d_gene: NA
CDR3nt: TGTGCCAGCAGTTTGAGGGATCAGCCCCAGCATTTT
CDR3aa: CASSLRDQPQHF

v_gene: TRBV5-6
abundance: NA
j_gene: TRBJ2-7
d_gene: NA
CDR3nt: TGTGCCAGCAGCTTGCACAGTTACGAGCAGTACTTC
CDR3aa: CASSLHSYEQYF

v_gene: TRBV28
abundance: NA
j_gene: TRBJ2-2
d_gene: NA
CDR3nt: TGTGCCAGCATCCCCAACCCAAACAGGGCCGGGGAGCTGTTTTTT
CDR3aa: CASIPNPNRAGELFF

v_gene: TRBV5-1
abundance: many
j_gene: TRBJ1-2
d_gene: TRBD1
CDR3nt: TGCGCCAGCAGCCCTGGGGACAGGGTCCTCTACACCTTC
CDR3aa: CASSPGDRVLYTF

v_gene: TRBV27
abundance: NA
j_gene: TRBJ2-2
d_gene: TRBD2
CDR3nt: TGTGCCAGCAGAGCGGGAGCCGGGGAGCTGTTTTTT
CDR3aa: CASRAGAGELFF

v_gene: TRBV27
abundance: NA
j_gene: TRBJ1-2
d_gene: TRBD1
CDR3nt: TGTGCCAGCAGTGGGGACAGGGCGAACTATGGCTACACCTTC
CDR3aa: CASSGDRANYGYTF

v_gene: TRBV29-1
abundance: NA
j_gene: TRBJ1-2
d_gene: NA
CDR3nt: TGCAGCGTTGAATCGGGTTATGGCTACACCTTC
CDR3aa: CSVESGYGYTF

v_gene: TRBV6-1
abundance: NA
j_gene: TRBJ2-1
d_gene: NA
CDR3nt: TGTGCCAGCAGTGATCAGGGGCTAGCGGTGAGGGCCTACAATGAGCAGTTCTTC
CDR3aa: CASSDQGLAVRAYNEQFF

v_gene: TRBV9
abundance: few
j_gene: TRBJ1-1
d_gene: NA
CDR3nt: TGTGCCAGCAGCGACGACAGCTCTGAAGCTTTCTTT
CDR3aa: CASSDDSSEAFF

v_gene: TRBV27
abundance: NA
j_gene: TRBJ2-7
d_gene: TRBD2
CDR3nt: TGTGCCAGCCCCGGGACTAGCGGGAGCTACGAGCAGTACTTC
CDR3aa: CASPGTSGSYEQYF

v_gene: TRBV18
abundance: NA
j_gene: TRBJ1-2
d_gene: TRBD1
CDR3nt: TGTGCCAGCTCCTCAAATGGACAGGGGCAAGGCTACACCTTC
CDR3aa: CASSSNGQGQGYTF

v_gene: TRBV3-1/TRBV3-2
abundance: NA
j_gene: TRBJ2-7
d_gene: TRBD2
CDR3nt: TGTGCCAGCAGCCTTGAACTAGCGGACCCATGGGGTGAGCAGTACTTC
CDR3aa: CASSLELADPWGEQYF

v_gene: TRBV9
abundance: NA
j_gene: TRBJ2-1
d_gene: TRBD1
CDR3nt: TGTGCCAGCTCGGACAGGGGGCCCCGAGCTGCCGATGAGCAGTTCTTC
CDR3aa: CASSDRGPRAADEQFF

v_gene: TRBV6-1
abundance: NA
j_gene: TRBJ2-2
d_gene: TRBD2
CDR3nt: TGTGCCAGCAGTGAACATCTAGCGGAGAACACCGGGGAGCTGTTTTTT
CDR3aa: CASSEHLAENTGELFF

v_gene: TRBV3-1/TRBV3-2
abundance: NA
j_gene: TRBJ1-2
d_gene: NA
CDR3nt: TGTGCCAGCAGCCGTACAGGGTCGTACTATGGCTACACCTTC
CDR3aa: CASSRTGSYYGYTF

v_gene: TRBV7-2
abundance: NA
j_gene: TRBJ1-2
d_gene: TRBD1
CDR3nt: TGTGCCAGCAGCTCAGGACAGGGGTTAAACGGCTATGGCTACACCTTC
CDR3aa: CASSSGQGLNGYGYTF

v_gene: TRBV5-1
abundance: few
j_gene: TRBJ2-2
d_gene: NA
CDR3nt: TGCGCCAGCAGTCAAACAGGGACCCCTTACAACACCGGGGAGCTGTTTTTT
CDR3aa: CASSQTGTPYNTGELFF

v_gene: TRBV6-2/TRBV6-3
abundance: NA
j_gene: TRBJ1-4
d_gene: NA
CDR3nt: TGTGCCAGCAGTTACTCAGGGGCCCTGAATGAAAAACTGTTTTTT
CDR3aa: CASSYSGALNEKLFF

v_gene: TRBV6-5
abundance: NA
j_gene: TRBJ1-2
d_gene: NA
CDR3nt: TGTGCCAGCAGTACAACAGCAATCTATGGCTACACCTTC
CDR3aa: CASSTTAIYGYTF

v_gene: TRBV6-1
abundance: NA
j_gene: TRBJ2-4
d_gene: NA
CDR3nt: TGTGCCAGCAGTGATATCCCAGGGGTAGCCAAAAACATTCAGTACTTC
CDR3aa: CASSDIPGVAKNIQYF

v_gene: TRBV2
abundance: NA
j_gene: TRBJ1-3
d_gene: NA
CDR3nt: TGTGCCAGCCTACGGGGGGTCGGCTCTGGAAACACCATATATTTT
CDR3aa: CASLRGVGSGNTIYF